The 10 T cell receptor beta chains below were found in one sample sequenced in a study of T-cell memory formation after mild COVID-19. TCRdb re-derived calls from the 5' RACE reads in MiXCR, one entry per CDR3 protein. The table lists just under 150,000 distinct CDR3 sequences, approximately 5.7% of them singletons. Material: PBMCs or a T cell subset sorted from them (not recorded which). The receptors come from an adult woman who had mild COVID-19 (a few samples of this study predate the infection). Cell type and time point are not known.

The sample holds many counts of this clonotype. The chain couples TRBV4-2 to TRBJ2-3, with 7 positions matching TRBD2. J was trimmed by 6 bases and V by 1 base; bases with no gene match: 7. Germline lookup yields CDR1 LGHNA and CDR2 YNFKEQ. The CDR3 length is 15 residues. The CDR3 spells CASSQGTSNGDTQYF. The CDR3 bases are TGTGCCAGCAGCCAAGGGACTAGTAACGGTGATACGCAGTATTTT.

This clonotype was found many times. For the CDR3, the DNA is TGCGCCAGCAGCTTGGCCTTAAATCCCACCACCGCCTACGAGCAGTACTTC. This translates into CASSLALNPTTAYEQYF. This chain links TRBV5-1 with TRBJ2-7; D call uncertain. V shed 0 bases and J shed 2 bases, with 18 bases lying between them. The CDR3 covers 17 residues. Germline CDR1 and CDR2: SGHRS and YFSETQ.

The chain uses TRBV12-3 or TRBV12-4 and TRBJ1-5; D not resolved. The CDR3 has 13 residues. V gave up 5 bases and J gave up 3 bases, with 8 bases separating them. The CDR3 spells CASSPKFNQPQHF. The DNA of the CDR3 is TGTGCCAGCAGTCCAAAGTTCAATCAGCCCCAGCATTTT.

There are a few counts of this clonotype. This chain links TRBV6-2 or TRBV6-3 with TRBJ2-1, with 7 bases fitting TRBD2. V gave up 5 bases and J gave up 7 bases; unmatched junction bases: 11. The CDR3 runs 15 residues. The V gene's germline CDR1 is MNHEY and CDR2 SVGEGT. This CDR3 reads CASSQNGRLKNEQFF. CDR3 sequence (DNA): TGTGCCAGCAGTCAGAACGGGAGGCTGAAGAATGAGCAGTTCTTC.

In its sample, this clonotype was seen many times. V and J are TRBV30 and TRBJ2-1; 8 bases match TRBD2. The germline V gene has CDR1 GTSNPN and CDR2 SVGIG (reference sequence). This CDR3 comprises 15 residues. Trimming removed 0 bases from V and 6 bases from J; junction bases left unmatched: 7. As DNA, the CDR3 is TGTGCCTGGAGTGTAATCCGGGGGGGAAGCAATGAGCAGTTCTTC. It encodes CAWSVIRGGSNEQFF.

This clonotype was detected many times. V and J are TRBV12-3 or TRBV12-4 and TRBJ1-1; maybe TRBD1 (5 bases). V was cut by 6 bases and J by 5 bases, with 7 bases left in between. This CDR3 spans 11 amino acids. The CDR3 DNA reads as TGTGCCAGCAGCCGGGGGACTGAAGCTTTCTTT. It yields the protein CASSRGTEAFF.

This clonotype appeared many times. An end of the junction does not agree with germline; a read error may underlie this. Here the CDR3 DNA reads TGTGCCAGCAGCTTTGGAAGGGAAACCTCCGTCTTC. It is translated as CASSFGRETSVF. The V and J genes are TRBV5-6 and TRBJ1-2; D not certain. Germline CDR1 SGHDT, CDR2 YYEEEE. The CDR3 spans 12 residues.

This chain uses TRBV7-2 with TRBJ2-3; D not certain. The CDR3 covers 14 residues. With 5 bases removed from V and 1 base from J, the gap between germline ends came to 10 bases. Germline-derived CDR1 and CDR2 are SGHTA and FQGNSA. CDR3 sequence (DNA): TGTGCCAGCAGCCCAGATTGGGGCACAGATACGCAGTATTTT. This gives the protein CASSPDWGTDTQYF. The whole variable domain, filled in from reference TRBV7-2 and TRBJ2-3, reads GAGVSQSPSNKVTEKGKDVELRCDPISGHTALYWYRQSLGQGLEFLIYFQGNSAPDKSGLPSDRFSAERTGGSVSTLTIQRTQQEDSAVYLCASSPDWGTDTQYFGPGTRLTVL.

This clonotype was observed many times. The rearrangement joins TRBV4-2 to TRBJ2-1; D is possibly TRBD2 (6 bases). Germline V CDR1 and CDR2: LGHNA, YNFKEQ. Trimming cost V 0 bases and J 4 bases, with 13 bases left between them. The CDR3 runs to 16 residues. The CDR3 sequence is CASSQDTGTLYNEQFF. CDR3 sequence (DNA): TGTGCCAGCAGCCAAGATACCGGGACTTTATACAATGAGCAGTTCTTC.

This clonotype was counted ten times or more. This chain joins TRBV5-1 and TRBJ2-4; D ambiguous. Germline V lookup: CDR1 SGHRS, CDR2 YFSETQ. The germline V and J ends were trimmed by 4 bases and 6 bases, with 17 bases remaining between them. CDR3 length: 15 amino acids. The DNA for the CDR3 is TGCGCCAGCAGCGAGATTCCGGGTCCGGGAAACATTCAGTACTTC. This codes for CASSEIPGPGNIQYF.